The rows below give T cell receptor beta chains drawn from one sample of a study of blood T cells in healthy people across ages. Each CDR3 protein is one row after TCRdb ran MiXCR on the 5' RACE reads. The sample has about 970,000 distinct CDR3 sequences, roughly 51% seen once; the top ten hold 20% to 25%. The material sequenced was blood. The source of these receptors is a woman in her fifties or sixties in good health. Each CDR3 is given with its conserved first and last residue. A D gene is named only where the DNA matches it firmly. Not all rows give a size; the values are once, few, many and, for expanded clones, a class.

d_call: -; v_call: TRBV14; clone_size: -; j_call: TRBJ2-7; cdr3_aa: CASSRFWGARVDEQYF; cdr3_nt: TGTGCCAGCAGCCGCTTTTGGGGGGCGCGTGTCGATGAGCAGTACTTC
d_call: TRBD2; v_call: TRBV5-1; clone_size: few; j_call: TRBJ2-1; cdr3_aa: CASSVLSGSSYNEQFF; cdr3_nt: TGCGCCAGCAGCGTTCTTAGCGGGAGTTCCTACAATGAGCAGTTCTTC
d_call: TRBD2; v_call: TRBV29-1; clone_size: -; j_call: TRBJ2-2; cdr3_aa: CSTGLGNTGELFF; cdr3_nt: TGCAGCACGGGACTAGGAAACACCGGGGAGCTGTTTTTT
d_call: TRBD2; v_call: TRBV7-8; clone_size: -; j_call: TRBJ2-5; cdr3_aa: CASIHLRWGGQETQYF; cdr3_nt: TGTGCCAGCATCCACCTTAGGTGGGGGGGGCAAGAGACCCAGTACTTC
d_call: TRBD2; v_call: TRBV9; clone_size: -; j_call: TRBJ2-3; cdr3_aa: CASSEGGIAGGHTDTQYF; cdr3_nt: TGTGCCAGCAGCGAGGGTGGAATAGCGGGAGGACACACAGATACGCAGTATTTT
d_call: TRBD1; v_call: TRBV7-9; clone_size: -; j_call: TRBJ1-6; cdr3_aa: CASSPDRGYSPLHF; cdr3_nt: TGTGCCAGCAGCCCGGACAGGGGTTACTCACCCCTCCACTTT
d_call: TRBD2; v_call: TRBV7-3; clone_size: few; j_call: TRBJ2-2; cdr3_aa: CASSPRLTSVTGELFF; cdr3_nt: TGTGCCAGCAGCCCCCGCCTTACTAGCGTAACCGGGGAGCTGTTTTTT
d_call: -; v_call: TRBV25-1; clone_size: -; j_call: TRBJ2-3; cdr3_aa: CASSNIGGTDTQYF; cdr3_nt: TGTGCCAGCAGTAACATAGGGGGCACAGATACGCAGTATTTT
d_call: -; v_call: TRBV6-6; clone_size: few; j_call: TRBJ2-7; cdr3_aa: CASTPRGAPYEQYF; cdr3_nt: TGTGCCAGCACCCCACGGGGAGCACCCTACGAGCAGTACTTC
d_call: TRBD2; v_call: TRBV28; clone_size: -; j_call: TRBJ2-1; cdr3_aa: CASSPSGGQGILGEQFF; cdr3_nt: TGTGCCAGCAGTCCCTCGGGGGGGCAGGGTATACTGGGTGAGCAGTTCTTC
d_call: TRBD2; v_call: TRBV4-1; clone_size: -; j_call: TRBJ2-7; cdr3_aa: CASSQGAGVGYEQYF; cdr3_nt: TGCGCCAGCAGCCAAGGTGCGGGAGTAGGGTACGAGCAGTACTTC
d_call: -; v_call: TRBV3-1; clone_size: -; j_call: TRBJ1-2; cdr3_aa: CASSQDVGRPAGGYTF; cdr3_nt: TGTGCCAGCAGCCAAGACGTCGGCAGGCCTGCGGGCGGCTACACCTTC
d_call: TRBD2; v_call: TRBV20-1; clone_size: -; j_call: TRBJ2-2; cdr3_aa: CSARGLAQNTGELFF; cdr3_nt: TGCAGTGCTAGAGGACTAGCACAGAACACCGGGGAGCTGTTTTTT
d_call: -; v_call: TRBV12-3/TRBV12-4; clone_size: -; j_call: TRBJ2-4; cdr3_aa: CASSPREPSVKNIQYF; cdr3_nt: TGTGCCAGCAGTCCTCGGGAACCCTCGGTCAAAAACATTCAGTACTTC
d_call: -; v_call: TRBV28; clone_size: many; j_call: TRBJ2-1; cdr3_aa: CASSTPTDYNEQFF; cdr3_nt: TGTGCCAGCAGTACACCGACCGACTACAATGAGCAGTTCTTC
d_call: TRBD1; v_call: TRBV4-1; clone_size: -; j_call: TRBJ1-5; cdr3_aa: CASSQAGTGRNQPQHF; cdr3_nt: TGCGCCAGCAGCCAGGCAGGGACAGGTCGGAATCAGCCCCAGCATTTT
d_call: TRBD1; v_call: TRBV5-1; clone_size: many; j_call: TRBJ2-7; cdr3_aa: CASSPGTGLYEQYF; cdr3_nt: TGTGCCAGCAGCCCCGGGACAGGACTTTACGAGCAGTACTTC
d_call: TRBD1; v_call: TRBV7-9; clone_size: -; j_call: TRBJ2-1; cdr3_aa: CASRPGQGGNVQFF; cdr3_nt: TGTGCCAGCAGACCGGGACAGGGTGGTAATGTGCAGTTCTTC
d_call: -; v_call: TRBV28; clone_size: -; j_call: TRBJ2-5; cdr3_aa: CASSILGERQYF; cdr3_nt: TGTGCCAGCAGTATTCTGGGGGAGAGGCAGTACTTC
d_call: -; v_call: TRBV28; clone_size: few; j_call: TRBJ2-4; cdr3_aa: CASSSPSAGSKAKNIQYF; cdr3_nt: TGTGCCAGCAGTTCACCGTCTGCCGGCAGTAAAGCCAAAAACATTCAGTACTTC
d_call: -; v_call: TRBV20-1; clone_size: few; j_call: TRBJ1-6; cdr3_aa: CSASATDYNSPLHF; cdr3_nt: TGCAGTGCTAGTGCGACAGACTATAATTCACCCCTCCACTTT
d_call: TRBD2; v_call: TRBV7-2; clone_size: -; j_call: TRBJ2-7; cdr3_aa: CASSRKTSGGPYKQYF; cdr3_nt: TGTGCCAGCAGCCGTAAGACTAGCGGGGGACCCTACAAGCAGTACTTC
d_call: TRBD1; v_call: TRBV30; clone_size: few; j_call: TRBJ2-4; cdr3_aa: CAWSPPDRVENIQYF; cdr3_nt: TGTGCCTGGAGTCCGCCGGACAGGGTCGAAAACATTCAGTACTTC
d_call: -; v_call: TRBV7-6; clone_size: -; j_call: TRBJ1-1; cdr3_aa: CASSPGMDWNTEAFF; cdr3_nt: TGTGCCAGCAGCCCAGGGATGGACTGGAACACTGAAGCTTTCTTT
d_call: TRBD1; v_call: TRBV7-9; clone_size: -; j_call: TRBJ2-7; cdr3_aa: CASSPYYRGLYEQYF; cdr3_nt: TGTGCCAGCAGCCCGTACTACAGGGGCCTCTACGAGCAGTACTTC